This TCR beta chain was documented in a study of shared clonotypes between healthy human individuals. The table lists this clone with a count of one. The antigen is unknown. The investigators split CD4+ cells into a CD45RA+ naive subset and a CD45RA-negative memory subset. Profiling relied on immunoSEQ multiplex PCR, and the TCRdb table lists in-frame clones only, not all of them. This table has 2,500,000 or so clones, 93% appearing once. Regarding the study as a whole: Naive subsets generally exceeded memory subsets in estimated richness.

This clonotype originated in a man aged 18 to 30 in good health. Some clones in this sample may be carry-over from other donors' samples. The material sequenced was naive CD4+ T cells from PBMCs. As to subset: CD45RA+ positively selected.

CDR3 sequence reads: CASSKPPAAVGSGRAQGSYEQYF. CDR3 DNA: TGTGCCAGCAGCAAACCCCCAGCAGCAGTTGGTAGCGGGAGGGCCCAGGGCTCCTACGAGCAGTACTTC. This chain connects TRBV21-1 to TRBJ2-7; the D call of TRBD2 is as the table states it, not checked on the DNA. TRBV21-1 is termed a pseudogene. There are 23 residues in the CDR3.